This T cell receptor beta chain was sequenced in a study of T cells after yellow fever vaccination. The length of the CDR3 is 15 residues. V shed 3 bases, J shed 4 bases, and the junction held 3 bases outside the gene matches. Germline assignment: CDR1 SSHAT and CDR2 FNYEAQ (reference sequence). This clonotype occurred a few times. TCRdb processed the 5' RACE reads anew with MiXCR; each CDR3 protein has one entry. This sample has around 300,000 distinct CDR3 sequences; around 4.4% occur once, and the top ten carry just under 20%. The chain couples TRBV7-7 to TRBJ2-3; 11 nucleotides match TRBD2. This receptor was taken from a man between 18 and 35 years old who received the YFV17D yellow fever vaccine. Sequences were derived from PBMCs, sampled 15 days after the yellow fever booster vaccination. CDR3 nucleotide sequence: TGTGCCAGCAGCTTGACTAGCGGGGCGTCAGATACGCAGTATTTT. Translation: CASSLTSGASDTQYF.